The T cell receptor (beta chain) under discussion was sequenced for a study of blood T cell repertoires in COVID-19. Study details: Specimens from acute and convalescent COVID-19 originated in the United States, Italy and Spain. Sources were T cells, B-cell-depleted T cells, or PBMCs; the material itself was cDNA or gDNA.

The trim removed 4 bases at V and 4 bases at J, leaving 5 bases unmatched. This CDR3 has 15 amino acids. CDR1 is MGHDK and CDR2 is SYGVNS in the germline V gene. Per the study methods: Amplification of reference gene primers was used by the study to estimate nucleated cell counts. Sequenced by immunoSEQ multiplex PCR; TCRdb stores in-frame clones only, minus some. That table is the source of V, J and clone size, and D and trimming were worked out from the DNA. The sample includes about 64,000 clones, 75% to 85% of them seen just once. The receptor comes from a woman in her sixties or seventies with acute or convalescent COVID-19. Sequenced sample: peripheral blood. The chain has TRBV25-1 and TRBJ2-1, with TRBD2 matching over 9 bases. CDR3 in DNA: TGTGCCAGCAGTGTTCCGCTAGCGGGGTACAATGAGCAGTTCTTC. This translates into CASSVPLAGYNEQFF.